Each of the 27 T cell receptor beta chains below was sequenced from the same sample in a study of blood T cell repertoires in COVID-19. Only in-frame clones appear in the TCRdb table, and some are missing; sequencing was by immunoSEQ multiplex PCR. The top ten hold less than 7.5% of the sample, which has about 190,000 clones, approximately 91% seen once. Sequencing was carried out using peripheral blood. The receptors were sampled from a woman between 35 and 50 years old who had recovered from COVID-19.

Note on this clone: Sequence at one end of the junction differs from germline and may be a read error. This chain joins TRBV27 and TRBJ2-3, with a possible D match to TRBD2 (6 bases). This CDR3 has 13 amino acids. Germline V gene sequence: CDR1 MNHEY, CDR2 SMNVEV (reference sequence). In DNA, the CDR3 is TGTGCCAGCAGGTTATCTAGCGCAGATACGCAGTATTTT. Its translation is CASRLSSADTQYF.

The chain carries TRBV2 and TRBJ2-4; TRBD2 agrees at 8 bases. There are 11 residues in the CDR3. V dropped 6 bases and J dropped 15; count of bases not matched to a gene: 7. The V gene's germline CDR1 is SNHLY and CDR2 FYNNEI. The CDR3: CASSVRREGYF. The CDR3 DNA follows: TGTGCCAGCAGCGTACGACGGGAGGGGTACTTC. Variable domain in full (rest from reference TRBV2 and TRBJ2-4): EPEVTQTPSHQVTQMGQEVILRCVPISNHLYFYWYRQILGQKVEFLVSFYNNEISEKSEIFDDQFSVERPDGSNFTLKIRSTKLEDSAMYFCASSVRREGYFGAGTRLSVL.

The chain is built from TRBV6-5 and TRBJ1-5; 7 bases align to TRBD1. The CDR3 loop spans 14 amino acids. Germline CDR1 and CDR2: MNHEY and SVGAGI. With V trimmed by 6 bases and J by 7 bases, 9 bases remained unmatched. CDR3 in amino acids: CASRPQGIGQPQHF. The CDR3 region has the DNA TGTGCCAGCAGACCACAGGGGATCGGGCAGCCCCAGCATTTT.

This chain uses TRBV18 with TRBJ2-7, with D possibly being TRBD2 (6 bases). The CDR3 has 16 residues. CDR1 KGHSH and CDR2 LQKENI come from the germline V gene. V lost 3 bases to trimming and J lost 2 bases, with 17 bases between them. The chain's CDR3 is CASSPRERSATYEQYF. The DNA for the CDR3 is TGTGCCAGCTCACCCCGGGAGAGGAGCGCTACCTACGAGCAGTACTTC. Using reference TRBV18 and TRBJ2-7 for the parts outside the CDR3, the full variable domain is NAGVMQNPRHLVRRRGQEARLRCSPMKGHSHVYWYRQLPEEGLKFMVYLQKENIIDESGMPKERFSAEFPKEGPSILRIQQVVRGDSAAYFCASSPRERSATYEQYFGPGTRLTVT.

The CDR3 DNA reads as TGTGCCAGCAGTACATCGGACTATGAGCAGTTCTTC. This sequence encodes CASSTSDYEQFF. The J gene is TRBJ2-1, the V gene TRBV27, with D perhaps TRBD2 (5 bases). Trimming cost V 5 bases and J 8 bases, with 10 bases left between them. The CDR3 has 12 amino acids. CDR1 MNHEY and CDR2 SMNVEV come from the germline V gene (reference sequence).

This clone has just a few counts. This rearrangement joins TRBV2 to TRBJ2-2; 9 positions match TRBD2. This CDR3 has 15 amino acids. V gave up 5 bases and J gave up 4 bases; unmatched junction bases: 5. CDR1 and CDR2 from the germline V gene are SNHLY and FYNNEI. Here the CDR3 reads CASSISGSPTGELFF. CDR3 nucleotides: TGTGCCAGCAGTATTAGCGGGAGCCCCACCGGGGAGCTGTTTTTT.

This clone has only one observation. This chain joins TRBV11-3 and TRBJ2-2, with TRBD2 matching over 7 bases. The germline V gene has CDR1 SGHNT and CDR2 YENEEA. V shed 5 bases and J 7 bases; nucleotides not matched to a gene: 10. The CDR3 spans 15 residues. The CDR3 loop reads CASSIGLVVGGELFF. The CDR3, as DNA: TGTGCCAGCAGCATTGGACTAGTCGTTGGCGGGGAGCTGTTTTTT.

This clone was seen ten or more times. The CDR3 DNA is TGTGCCAGTAGTATTTGGTCCGGGCTAGCGTACACAGATACGCAGTATTTT. This encodes CASSIWSGLAYTDTQYF. The genes are TRBV19 and TRBJ2-3; D is perhaps TRBD2 (6 bases). The CDR3 has 17 residues. Trimming stripped 3 bases from V and 2 bases from J, with 18 bases between. Germline CDR1 is LNHDA and CDR2 is SQIVND (reference sequence).

The chain uses TRBV10-3 and TRBJ2-3; a weak D match, TRBD1 (5 bases). Germline V gene data show CDR1 as ENHRY and CDR2 as SYGVKD. The CDR3 is made up of 12 amino acids. V was shortened by 8 bases and J by 3 bases, with 9 bases between the two germline ends. The CDR3 DNA reads as TGTGCCATCGGGGCAGTTACAGATACGCAGTATTTT. This translates into CAIGAVTDTQYF.

The V call is TRBV20-1, the J call TRBJ1-2; no clear D gene. Per germline, CDR1 DFQATT and CDR2 SNEGSKA (reference sequence). The CDR3 runs 10 residues. V was cut by 0 bases and J by 9 bases, with 5 bases left in between. The CDR3 spells CSARDPSYTF. CDR3 DNA sequence: TGCAGTGCTAGAGATCCTAGCTACACCTTC.

This clone was observed a few times. The chain links TRBV2 to TRBJ2-5, with D maybe TRBD2 (6 bases). V was trimmed by 8 bases and J by 3 bases, leaving 13 bases between them. The V gene's germline CDR1 is SNHLY and CDR2 FYNNEI. This CDR3 region has 13 residues. CDR3 nucleotide sequence: TGTGCCAGCGCCGGGGGTAGGGAAGAGACCCAGTACTTC. It encodes CASAGGREETQYF.

The chain employs TRBV30 and TRBJ2-7; TRBD2 is a possible D gene (6 bases). The CDR3 length is 13 residues. The V end lost 0 bases, the J end lost 5 bases, and 11 bases lay between the germline ends. Germline lookup yields CDR1 GTSNPN and CDR2 SVGIG (reference sequence). The CDR3 region is CAWSVRENHEQYF. The CDR3 DNA follows: TGTGCCTGGAGTGTTCGGGAGAACCACGAGCAGTACTTC. Supplemented by reference TRBV30 and TRBJ2-7, the full variable domain reads SQTIHQWPATLVQPVGSPLSLECTVEGTSNPNLYWYRQAAGRGLQLLFYSVGIGQISSEVPQNLSASRPQDRQFILSSKKLLLSDSGFYLCAWSVRENHEQYFGPGTRLTVT.

The chain joins TRBV14 to TRBJ1-6; no firm D call. V gave up 6 bases and J gave up 6 bases, with 12 bases separating them. The CDR3 has 14 residues. In germline, CDR1 is SGHDN, CDR2 FVKESK. CDR3 protein: CASSQYSGNSPLHF. In nucleotides, the CDR3 is TGTGCCAGCAGTCAATACAGCGGTAATTCACCCCTCCACTTT.

The sample holds one count of this clone. This chain uses TRBV3-1 (or the pseudogene TRBV3-2) with TRBJ2-5, with a weak D call TRBD2 (6 bases). CDR1 and CDR2 (germline): LGHDT, YNNKEL (reference sequence). V dropped 4 bases and J dropped 4 bases, with 16 bases sitting between them. This CDR3 is built from 15 residues. The CDR3 loop reads CASSREGRGRETQYF. In DNA form, the CDR3 reads TGTGCCAGCAGCCGAGAAGGGCGGGGCCGAGAGACCCAGTACTTC.

The rearrangement links TRBV21-1 to TRBJ2-3; the table assigns TRBD2, which was not confirmed against the DNA. TRBV21-1 is a pseudogene. This CDR3 is built from 17 residues. CDR3 nucleotides: TGTGCCATCCGGGGGGGGAGTCCCCGTGCTAGCACAGATACGCAGTATTTT. It yields the protein CAIRGGSPRASTDTQYF.

V is TRBV11-3 and J is TRBJ2-1; TRBD2 matches at 8 bases. The CDR3 is 12 residues long. The V gene's germline CDR1 is SGHNT and CDR2 YENEEA. The ends lost 4 bases at V and 13 bases at J; junction bases unmatched: 6. CDR3 DNA sequence: TGTGCCAGCAGCTCCCTTGGGACTAGTCAGTTCTTC. This codes for CASSSLGTSQFF.

The V call is TRBV3-1 (or the pseudogene TRBV3-2), the J call TRBJ1-1; tentatively, D is TRBD1 (6 bases). Trimming shortened V by 1 base and J by 4 bases, and 10 bases separated the two germline ends. This CDR3 region has 14 residues. Germline V gene lookup returns CDR1 LGHDT and CDR2 YNNKEL (reference sequence). CDR3 in DNA: TGTGCCAGCAGCCAAGGGGGAGGGGGCACTGAAGCTTTCTTT. Translating it yields CASSQGGGGTEAFF.

The chain combines TRBV5-8 with TRBJ2-3; a possible D gene is TRBD1 (6 bases). CDR1 is SGHTS and CDR2 is YDEGEE in the germline V gene. CDR3 length: 15 amino acids. Between the trimmed V and J ends, which lost 10 bases and 3 bases, there was a span of 21 bases. DNA for the CDR3: TGTGCCCCGAAACTTAACAGGGTTTTTACAGATACGCAGTATTTT. Translating gives CAPKLNRVFTDTQYF.

This rearrangement joins TRBV27 to TRBJ2-7; 10 bases map to TRBD2. The CDR3 consists of 14 residues. CDR1 MNHEY and CDR2 SMNVEV come from the germline V gene (reference sequence). With V trimmed by 7 bases and J by 3 bases, 6 bases remained unmatched. The CDR3 reads CASTTTSGVYEQYF. The DNA for the CDR3 is TGTGCCAGCACCACAACTAGCGGGGTCTACGAGCAGTACTTC.

The rearrangement uses TRBV30 and TRBJ1-4; D call uncertain. From germline, CDR1 is GTSNPN and CDR2 SVGIG (reference sequence). This CDR3 is built from 13 residues. Trimming left V 2 bases short and J 8 bases short, with 12 bases between. CDR3: CAWSRQAGEKLFF. The CDR3 nucleotides read TGTGCCTGGAGTCGGCAGGCGGGGGAAAAACTGTTTTTT.

This clone was seen just once. The chain combines TRBV28 with TRBJ2-6; TRBD1 might be the D (7 bases). There are 16 residues in the CDR3. V shed 6 bases and J shed 1 base, with 13 bases lying between them. From germline, CDR1 is MDHEN and CDR2 SYDVKM. CDR3 region: CASRRDRNSGANVLTF. The CDR3 DNA reads as TGTGCCAGCAGGCGGGACAGAAATTCTGGGGCCAACGTCCTGACTTTC.

The V and J genes are TRBV19 and TRBJ2-1; D call uncertain. Trimming removed 4 bases at V and 7 bases at J, with 17 bases between. The CDR3 loop spans 15 amino acids. The germline gives CDR1 LNHDA, CDR2 SQIVND (reference sequence). The CDR3 coding sequence is TGTGCCAGTAGTACTATGACCGGGTTCAAGAATGAGCAGTTCTTC. Translation gives CASSTMTGFKNEQFF.

This clone came up once. The rearrangement uses TRBV4-2 and TRBJ2-4; D unclear. The CDR3 totals 13 residues. CDR1 is LGHNA and CDR2 is YNFKEQ in the germline V gene. V lost 0 bases, J lost 5 bases, and 5 bases lay in between. CDR3 protein: CASSQEGQNIQYF. DNA for the CDR3: TGTGCCAGCAGCCAAGAGGGCCAAAACATTCAGTACTTC.

V gene TRBV28 combines with J gene TRBJ2-7, with D possibly matching TRBD2 (6 bases). Per the germline V gene, CDR1 is MDHEN and CDR2 is SYDVKM. The CDR3 sequence is 13 residues long. The V end was cut by 2 bases, the J end by 2 bases, with 7 bases between. CDR3 protein: CASSLPGAYEQYF. CDR3 DNA: TGTGCCAGCAGTTTACCGGGGGCCTACGAGCAGTACTTC.

The chain carries TRBV4-2 and TRBJ2-3, with TRBD2 identical over 9 bases. This CDR3 has 18 amino acids. J was trimmed by 2 bases and V by 0 bases; bases with no gene match: 9. CDR1 is LGHNA, CDR2 YNFKEQ, per germline. The CDR3 region has the DNA TGTGCCAGCAGCCAAGATCGGATGCGGGAGGGCCACACAGATACGCAGTATTTT. Protein sequence: CASSQDRMREGHTDTQYF.

The chain recombines TRBV10-3 with TRBJ1-2; maybe TRBD1 (6 bases). The CDR3 is 14 residues long. Trimming stripped 6 bases from V and 8 bases from J, with 19 bases between. Germline-derived CDR1 and CDR2 are ENHRY and SYGVKD. CDR3 in amino acids: CAIRAGAQAAGYTF. CDR3 sequence (DNA): TGTGCCATCAGAGCAGGGGCCCAGGCGGCCGGCTACACCTTC.

V gene TRBV19 combines with J gene TRBJ2-1; D is possibly TRBD1 (6 bases). Germline CDR1 reads LNHDA; CDR2 reads SQIVND (reference sequence). The CDR3 length is 15 residues. V gave up 5 bases and J gave up 3 bases, with 14 bases separating them. The CDR3 sequence: CASSQWDNHYNEQFF. CDR3 bases: TGTGCCAGTAGTCAGTGGGACAACCACTACAATGAGCAGTTCTTC.